One sample yielded the 31 T cell receptor beta chains listed below, sequenced in a study of shared clonotypes between healthy human individuals. Libraries were prepared by immunoSEQ multiplex PCR; TCRdb keeps only in-frame clonotypes and omits some of them. The sample has about 1.5 million clones, 95% to 99% seen once. The sample consisted of naive CD4+ T cells sorted from blood. Subset in this sample: CD45RA+ positively selected. These receptors originate from a man aged 30 to 39 in good health.

The V call is TRBV28, the J call TRBJ2-1; D not resolved. The V gene lost 4 bases and the J gene lost 6 bases, with 7 bases spanning the gap. There are 12 residues in the CDR3. Per the germline V gene, CDR1 is MDHEN and CDR2 is SYDVKM. The CDR3 region has the DNA TGTGCCAGCAGTTCCTTTGGCAATGAGCAGTTCTTC. Encoded protein: CASSSFGNEQFF.

This chain joins TRBV7-9 and TRBJ2-4, with D possibly being TRBD1 (5 bases). CDR1 is SEHNR, CDR2 FQNEAQ, per germline (reference sequence). The CDR3 loop spans 12 amino acids. V lost 5 bases and J 8 bases, leaving 10 bases between the germline ends. This chain's CDR3 is CASSEGVYIQYF. The CDR3 DNA is TGTGCCAGCAGCGAAGGGGTTTACATTCAGTACTTC.

The chain links TRBV2 to TRBJ1-1; D possibly corresponds to TRBD1 (6 bases). The CDR3 covers 13 residues. In germline, CDR1 is SNHLY, CDR2 FYNNEI. V lost 4 bases and J 5 bases, leaving 11 bases between the germline ends. The CDR3, as DNA: TGTGCCAGCAGTGCTCAGGGGCTGACTGAAGCTTTCTTT. Encoded protein: CASSAQGLTEAFF.

In DNA, the CDR3 is TGTGCCAGCAGCTTAGTCTTCATGGGAGGGGAGCTGTTTTTT. Residues: CASSLVFMGGELFF. The chain has TRBV5-6 and TRBJ2-2; unclear D gene. Per germline, CDR1 SGHDT and CDR2 YYEEEE. The CDR3 loop spans 14 amino acids. V lost 2 bases and J lost 8, with 13 bases in between.

V gene TRBV19 combines with J gene TRBJ2-1; 9 bases match TRBD2. The V segment lost 1 base and the J segment 9 bases; nucleotides outside the gene matches: 16. The CDR3 length is 18 residues. Germline CDR1 LNHDA, CDR2 SQIVND (reference sequence). The CDR3 here is CASSIGSSGSQDSGEQFF. CDR3 bases: TGTGCCAGTAGTATAGGGAGTAGCGGGAGCCAAGATTCTGGTGAGCAGTTCTTC.

The chain joins TRBV7-2 to TRBJ1-5, with no clear D. Trimming pared 5 bases from V and 0 bases from J, leaving 8 bases between. The CDR3 totals 14 residues. CDR1 and CDR2 (germline): SGHTA, FQGNSA. In DNA, the CDR3 is TGTGCCAGCAGCCTCGCGGATAGCAATCAGCCCCAGCATTTT. Amino acids: CASSLADSNQPQHF.

The genes are TRBV19 and TRBJ1-5, with 7 bases matching TRBD1. The germline gives CDR1 LNHDA, CDR2 SQIVND (reference sequence). There are 17 residues in the CDR3. V was clipped by 4 bases and J by 0 bases; unmatched bases: 9. CDR3: CASSTTGRGYSNQPQHF. CDR3 DNA sequence: TGTGCCAGTAGTACGACAGGGAGGGGTTATAGCAATCAGCCCCAGCATTTT.

The gene calls are TRBV10-2 and TRBJ1-4; perhaps TRBD1 as D (6 bases). V shed 7 bases and J shed 3 bases, with 12 bases lying between them. This CDR3 is 14 amino acids long. CDR1 is WSHSY, CDR2 SAAADI, per germline. CDR3 nucleotides: TGCGCCAGCATGGGGTGGACAGCTAATGAAAAACTGTTTTTT. As protein: CASMGWTANEKLFF.

The chain has TRBV5-1 and TRBJ2-5; maybe TRBD1 (6 bases). The germline V gene encodes CDR1 SGHRS and CDR2 YFSETQ. Trimming took 4 bases from V and 5 from J, leaving 15 bases between them. The CDR3 runs 14 residues. In nucleotides, the CDR3 is TGCGCCAGCAGCCGACAGGACAGAATGGAGACCCAGTACTTC. It is translated as CASSRQDRMETQYF.

This clone has just one count. The chain has TRBV28 and TRBJ2-1, with D hard to call. CDR3 length equals 11 residues. Germline CDR1 and CDR2: MDHEN and SYDVKM. V lost 3 bases to trimming and J lost 7 bases, with 4 bases between them. The CDR3 sequence is CASSFRNEQFF. In DNA, the CDR3 is TGTGCCAGCAGTTTTCGGAATGAGCAGTTCTTC.

The V and J genes are TRBV9 and TRBJ2-5; TRBD2 might be the D (6 bases). The CDR3 totals 16 residues. V lost 4 bases, J lost 5 bases, and 21 bases lay in between. Germline lookup yields CDR1 SGDLS and CDR2 YYNGEE. Here the CDR3 reads CASSPLGGGLSETQYF. DNA of the CDR3: TGTGCCAGCAGCCCACTCGGAGGAGGGTTGTCCGAGACCCAGTACTTC.

This clone appeared a single time. The gene calls are TRBV27 and TRBJ2-1, with 8 bases aligning to TRBD1. The CDR3 consists of 19 residues. Germline V gene sequence: CDR1 MNHEY, CDR2 SMNVEV (reference sequence). Germline trimming cut 6 bases from V and 4 bases from J; bases unmatched to any gene: 20. CDR3 residues: CASRWAPGTGGGSYNEQFF. The CDR3 nucleotides are TGTGCCAGCAGGTGGGCCCCCGGGACAGGAGGGGGCTCTTACAATGAGCAGTTCTTC.

The chain uses TRBV30 and TRBJ1-1; 8 nucleotides match TRBD1. The germline V gene has CDR1 GTSNPN and CDR2 SVGIG (reference sequence). The CDR3 has 14 amino acids. The trim removed 2 bases at V and 0 bases at J, leaving 2 bases unmatched. Here the CDR3 reads CAWSPGQVNTEAFF. The DNA of the CDR3 is TGTGCCTGGAGTCCGGGACAGGTGAACACTGAAGCTTTCTTT.

The chain recombines TRBV6-1 with TRBJ2-1; possibly TRBD2 for D (6 bases). V was pared by 11 bases and J by 1 base, with 15 bases between. This CDR3 is 14 amino acids long. CDR1 MNHNS and CDR2 SASEGT come from the germline V gene. CDR3: CAGGRELSYNEQFF. Here the CDR3 DNA reads TGTGCCGGAGGACGGGAGCTATCCTACAATGAGCAGTTCTTC.

V usage is TRBV21-1 and J usage is TRBJ1-5. TRBV21-1 is tagged as a pseudogene. CDR3 length equals 12 residues. Here the CDR3 reads CASGGEQQPQHF. The CDR3 nucleotides read TGTGCCAGCGGTGGAGAACAGCAGCCCCAGCATTTT.

As to this clone: The same CDR3 also results from other DNA sequences found in this sample. J is TRBJ2-5 and V is TRBV7-6; 9 nucleotides match TRBD2. The V and J ends lost 1 base and 1 base, in that order; junction bases with no gene match: 4. There are 16 residues in the CDR3. Germline values: CDR1 SGHVS, CDR2 FNYEAQ. CDR3 region: CASSLGAGGPQETQYF. As DNA, the CDR3 is TGTGCCAGCAGCTTAGGGGCGGGAGGGCCCCAAGAGACCCAGTACTTC.

The chain uses TRBV5-4 and TRBJ2-3; tentatively, D is TRBD1 or TRBD2 (5 bases each). V was cut by 4 bases and J by 8 bases, with 20 bases left in between. Germline lookup yields CDR1 SGHNT and CDR2 YYREEE (reference sequence). There are 15 residues in the CDR3. The CDR3 is CASSNGSGPTRTQYF. The CDR3 bases are TGTGCCAGCAGCAACGGTTCGGGACCCACCCGTACGCAGTATTTT.

This chain connects TRBV9 to TRBJ2-2, with 9 bases that match TRBD2. V dropped 3 bases and J dropped 5; count of bases not matched to a gene: 2. Germline values: CDR1 SGDLS, CDR2 YYNGEE. The CDR3 contains 14 residues. The CDR3 spells CASSALAGTGELFF. For the CDR3, the DNA is TGTGCCAGCAGCGCCCTAGCGGGAACCGGGGAGCTGTTTTTT.

This chain connects TRBV18 to TRBJ1-1, with a possible D match to TRBD1 (6 bases). Germline assignment: CDR1 KGHSH and CDR2 LQKENI. The CDR3 runs 14 residues. With 0 bases removed from V and 11 bases from J, the gap between germline ends came to 16 bases. In DNA form, the CDR3 reads TGTGCCAGCTCACCACCGGTGGGGGGGCTAGACGCTTTCTTT. It yields the protein CASSPPVGGLDAFF.

The table lists this clone with a count of one. The chain employs TRBV28 and TRBJ2-5, with TRBD2 matching over 8 bases. The V segment lost 10 bases and the J segment 3 bases; nucleotides outside the gene matches: 16. The CDR3 contains 16 residues. Germline V gene sequence: CDR1 MDHEN, CDR2 SYDVKM. As DNA, the CDR3 is TGTGCCACCAGCAATCAGTACGCGGGGGGTAAAGAGACCCAGTACTTC. Translated: CATSNQYAGGKETQYF.

In DNA, the CDR3 is TGTGCCAGCAGTTTTGGAGGGAGTAGCAGGTCGGAGCAGTACTTC. This codes for CASSFGGSSRSEQYF. V and J are TRBV28 and TRBJ2-7; weak D call: TRBD2 (6 bases). V was cut by 3 bases and J by 7 bases, with 19 bases left in between. Per the germline V gene, CDR1 is MDHEN and CDR2 is SYDVKM. CDR3 size: 15 residues. Supplemented by reference TRBV28 and TRBJ2-7, the full variable domain reads DVKVTQSSRYLVKRTGEKVFLECVQDMDHENMFWYRQDPGLGLRLIYFSYDVKMKEKGDIPEGYSVSREKKERFSLILESASTNQTSMYLCASSFGGSSRSEQYFGPGTRLTVT.

This rearrangement joins TRBV6-4 to TRBJ2-1; D not certain. Germline lookup yields CDR1 MRHNA and CDR2 SNTAGT. The CDR3 length is 13 residues. Trimming took 3 bases from V and 7 from J, leaving 10 bases between them. The CDR3 here is CASSEAFWNEQFF. The DNA of the CDR3 is TGTGCCAGCAGTGAAGCATTCTGGAATGAGCAGTTCTTC.

The genes are TRBV25-1 and TRBJ1-5; D gene ambiguous. Trimming removed 2 bases at V and 1 base at J, with 6 bases between. This CDR3 contains 14 residues. CDR1 is MGHDK, CDR2 SYGVNS, per germline. CDR3: CASSEGKSNQPQHF. The CDR3 DNA sequence: TGTGCCAGCAGTGAAGGAAAAAGCAATCAGCCCCAGCATTTT.

The chain links TRBV28 to TRBJ2-7; TRBD2 matches 8 bases. Germline-derived CDR1 and CDR2 are MDHEN and SYDVKM. The CDR3 has 15 residues. Trimming removed 3 bases from V and 3 bases from J; junction bases left unmatched: 7. The CDR3 sequence is CASSFAAGVFYEQYF. CDR3 coding DNA: TGTGCCAGCAGTTTCGCAGCGGGGGTTTTCTACGAGCAGTACTTC.

This chain joins TRBV5-1 and TRBJ2-3, with D maybe TRBD1 (5 bases). Germline-derived CDR1 and CDR2 are SGHRS and YFSETQ. CDR3 size: 15 residues. V was pared by 1 base and J by 5 bases, with 14 bases between. CDR3 loop: CASSLLPQGGDTQYF. As DNA, the CDR3 is TGCGCCAGCAGCTTGCTACCCCAGGGTGGAGATACGCAGTATTTT.

This clone was observed a single time. The rearrangement links TRBV2 to TRBJ2-7, with 10 positions matching TRBD1. The germline CDR1 and CDR2 sequences are SNHLY and FYNNEI. CDR3 length equals 14 residues. V was clipped by 7 bases and J by 0 bases; unmatched bases: 3. In DNA, the CDR3 is TGTGCCAGCATGAGGACAGGGGGCTCCTACGAGCAGTACTTC. Amino acid sequence: CASMRTGGSYEQYF.

This chain links TRBV18 with TRBJ2-5; weak D call: TRBD1 (5 bases). This CDR3 region has 14 residues. Trimming left V 2 bases short and J 1 base short, with 8 bases between. The germline V gene encodes CDR1 KGHSH and CDR2 LQKENI. Here the CDR3 reads CASSPRTSQETQYF. The CDR3 region has the DNA TGTGCCAGCTCACCAAGGACAAGCCAAGAGACCCAGTACTTC.

The gene calls are TRBV2 and TRBJ2-7; 7 nucleotides align to TRBD2. CDR1 and CDR2 (germline): SNHLY, FYNNEI. This CDR3 is 13 amino acids long. J gave up 0 bases and V 7 bases, and 3 bases lay outside the gene matches. In DNA form, the CDR3 reads TGTGCCAGCAAGCGGGACGGCTCCTACGAGCAGTACTTC. Translated, it gives CASKRDGSYEQYF.

The chain uses TRBV9 and TRBJ2-1; TRBD2 matches 8 bases. Germline V CDR1 and CDR2: SGDLS, YYNGEE. V dropped 0 bases and J dropped 8; count of bases not matched to a gene: 7. This CDR3 contains 15 residues. The CDR3 loop reads CASSVGLALSYEQFF. The CDR3 nucleotides read TGTGCCAGCAGCGTAGGACTAGCGCTGTCCTATGAGCAGTTCTTC.

About this clone: The sample carries other DNA sequences with the same CDR3. V gene TRBV18 combines with J gene TRBJ2-7; D may correspond to TRBD1 or TRBD2 (5 bases each). This CDR3 has 12 amino acids. The germline gives CDR1 KGHSH, CDR2 LQKENI. V was pared by 2 bases and J by 4 bases, with 6 bases between. CDR3 in DNA: TGTGCCAGCTCACCAGAGGGGTACGAGCAGTACTTC. This translates into CASSPEGYEQYF.

The chain carries TRBV6-6 and TRBJ2-1; D remains ambiguous. CDR3 length: 12 residues. Trimming stripped 5 bases from V and 8 bases from J, with 10 bases between. Germline V CDR1 and CDR2: MNHNY, SVGAGI (reference sequence). CDR3 sequence: CASSTPRHEQFF. The CDR3, as DNA: TGTGCCAGCAGTACTCCTCGCCATGAGCAGTTCTTC.